A single TCR beta chain is shown here with its context. The sample comes from a study of early T cells in non-severe SARS-CoV-2 infection. Across the study: Unsorted whole-blood RNA was sequenced in bulk, leaving chains unpaired.

Using its own MiXCR run on the 5' RACE reads, TCRdb lists one record per CDR3 protein. This sample has 55,000 to 70,000 distinct CDR3 sequences, with roughly 5.5% found just once. Germline CDR1 SGHTA, CDR2 FQGNSA. The J segment lost 6 bases and the V segment lost 5 bases, leaving 8 bases of the junction unmatched. The CDR3 extends over 16 amino acids. This clonotype was sampled from an adult who was a healthcare worker with PCR-confirmed SARS-CoV-2 infection or an uninfected control (not recorded which). The chain employs TRBV7-2 and TRBJ2-3, with 13 bases identical to TRBD2. Sequencing was carried out using whole blood. CDR3 DNA sequence: TGTGCCAGCAGCCCAACTAGCGGGGGGGCCCGGGATACGCAGTATTTT. Amino acid sequence: CASSPTSGGARDTQYF.